The 14 T cell receptor beta chains below come from one sample, sequenced in a study of blood T cell repertoires in COVID-19. Sequencing used immunoSEQ multiplex PCR; TCRdb keeps in-frame clones, though not all of them. The sample includes roughly 180,000 clones, 82% of them seen just once. The sample was PBMCs or T cells enriched from blood (not recorded which). The receptors come from a man aged 60 to 75 who had recovered from COVID-19.

The rearrangement links TRBV27 to TRBJ1-1; D not certain. The V end lost 8 bases, the J end lost 5 bases, and 15 bases lay between the germline ends. CDR1 and CDR2 (germline): MNHEY, SMNVEV (reference sequence). The CDR3 loop spans 13 amino acids. The DNA of the CDR3 is TGTGCCAGCCAGGTTGCAGGCGGGACTGAAGCTTTCTTT. Translating gives CASQVAGGTEAFF.

The chain employs TRBV28 and TRBJ2-3; the D gene is possibly TRBD2 (6 bases). The V and J ends lost 1 base and 8 bases respectively, with 7 bases between them. From germline, CDR1 is MDHEN and CDR2 SYDVKM. The length of the CDR3 is 12 residues. DNA of the CDR3: TGTGCCAGCAGTTTATTGGAGGGTACGCAGTATTTT. Translated, it gives CASSLLEGTQYF.

This chain connects TRBV9 to TRBJ1-1; D may be TRBD1 (5 bases). With 6 bases removed from V and 6 bases from J, the gap between germline ends came to 21 bases. The CDR3 totals 15 residues. Germline CDR1 SGDLS, CDR2 YYNGEE. The chain's CDR3 is CASTRDLGASAEAFF. In DNA, the CDR3 is TGTGCCAGCACCCGCGACTTAGGGGCTTCGGCTGAAGCTTTCTTT. Supplemented by reference TRBV9 and TRBJ1-1, the full variable domain reads DSGVTQTPKHLITATGQRVTLRCSPRSGDLSVYWYQQSLDQGLQFLIQYYNGEERAKGNILERFSAQQFPDLHSELNLSSLELGDSALYFCASTRDLGASAEAFFGQGTRLTVV.

The chain carries TRBV6-6 and TRBJ2-2; D may be TRBD2 (7 bases). The CDR3 totals 13 residues. Germline lookup yields CDR1 MNHNY and CDR2 SVGAGI (reference sequence). The V and J ends lost 10 bases and 6 bases respectively, with 15 bases between them. CDR3 nucleotides: TGTGCCAATTGGGGGGGCGCGTCCGGGGAGCTGTTTTTT. Protein: CANWGGASGELFF.

In this sample, this clone turned up a few times. The chain combines TRBV2 with TRBJ1-1, with D possibly being TRBD1 (6 bases). The CDR3 is 14 residues long. Germline V gene data show CDR1 as SNHLY and CDR2 as FYNNEI. V lost 7 bases, J lost 5 bases, and 17 bases lay in between. CDR3 DNA sequence: TGTGCCAGCACTTTACAGGGTGGTTTTACTGAAGCTTTCTTT. It encodes CASTLQGGFTEAFF.

This chain joins TRBV28 and TRBJ1-1; D is perhaps TRBD1 (6 bases). This CDR3 is built from 16 residues. From germline, CDR1 is MDHEN and CDR2 SYDVKM. Trimming pared 3 bases from V and 0 bases from J, leaving 14 bases between. CDR3 coding DNA: TGTGCCAGCAGTTTGGGGGGGCGAAGCATGAACACTGAAGCTTTCTTT. Translated: CASSLGGRSMNTEAFF.

The chain joins TRBV6-5 to TRBJ1-2; 7 bases map to TRBD1. The CDR3 consists of 11 residues. The germline gives CDR1 MNHEY, CDR2 SVGAGI. V lost 6 bases and J lost 14; bases outside the gene matches: 9. This chain's CDR3 is CASRGGDRVTF. In DNA, the CDR3 is TGTGCCAGCAGGGGCGGAGACAGGGTAACCTTC.

V is TRBV19 and J is TRBJ2-2, with 7 bases identical to TRBD1. Germline lookup yields CDR1 LNHDA and CDR2 SQIVND (reference sequence). The CDR3 extends over 13 amino acids. The DNA for the CDR3 is TGTGCGATAGAAAAGGGGGCGGCCGGGGAGCTGTTTTTT. Protein: CAIEKGAAGELFF.

The chain has TRBV18 and TRBJ2-7, with 10 bases that match TRBD1. The CDR3 extends over 17 amino acids. Per germline, CDR1 KGHSH and CDR2 LQKENI. V trimming: 3 bases; J trimming: 0 bases; junction bases outside the gene matches: 8. CDR3 coding DNA: TGTGCCAGCTCACCCCGACTATGGACAGGGGGCTCCTACGAGCAGTACTTC. Translation gives CASSPRLWTGGSYEQYF.

The V and J genes are TRBV9 and TRBJ2-5; 8 bases agree with TRBD1. This CDR3 has 15 residues. J gave up 4 bases and V 0 bases, and 5 bases lay outside the gene matches. Per the germline V gene, CDR1 is SGDLS and CDR2 is YYNGEE. CDR3 sequence: CASSVGQGLVETQYF. CDR3 DNA sequence: TGTGCCAGCAGCGTAGGACAGGGGTTGGTAGAGACCCAGTACTTC.

The CDR3 DNA reads as TGTGCCAGCAGTGGAGATCTCCAGGGCTACACCTTC. Its protein is CASSGDLQGYTF. The genes are TRBV28 and TRBJ1-2; D not resolved. Germline CDR1 reads MDHEN; CDR2 reads SYDVKM. There are 12 residues in the CDR3. The ends were cut back, 5 bases at V and 8 bases at J, with 12 bases in the middle.

The rearrangement uses TRBV7-9 and TRBJ1-1; D might be TRBD1 (6 bases). The germline V gene encodes CDR1 SEHNR and CDR2 FQNEAQ (reference sequence). Between the trimmed V and J ends, which lost 6 bases and 1 base, there was a span of 9 bases. CDR3 length: 13 residues. CDR3 nucleotides: TGTGCCAGCAGGAGGACAGCGAACACTGAAGCTTTCTTT. Translating it yields CASRRTANTEAFF.

This chain links TRBV18 with TRBJ2-5; 8 bases map to TRBD1. V gave up 4 bases and J gave up 5 bases; unmatched junction bases: 3. The CDR3 spans 13 residues. Germline V gene data show CDR1 as KGHSH and CDR2 as LQKENI. The CDR3 sequence is CASSRTGWETQYF. The DNA for the CDR3 is TGTGCCAGCTCACGGACAGGGTGGGAGACCCAGTACTTC.

The chain joins TRBV29-1 to TRBJ2-1, with 7 bases that match TRBD1. Germline CDR1 is SQVTM and CDR2 is ANQGSEA. The length of the CDR3 is 13 residues. With V trimmed by 7 bases and J by 6 bases, 9 bases remained unmatched. The CDR3 DNA reads as TGCAGCGGAGAGACCGACAGGGCCAATGAGCAGTTCTTC. Its protein product is CSGETDRANEQFF.